Listed below are T cell receptor beta chains from one sample, sequenced in a study of cytomegalovirus exposure and HLA in healthy donors. Libraries were prepared by immunoSEQ multiplex PCR; TCRdb keeps only in-frame clonotypes and omits some of them. The table lists 160,000 or so clones, around 77% of them singletons. The sequencing sample was made of PBMCs. The origin of the receptors is a man aged 25-45 years in good health and CMV-seropositive. The CDR3 runs from the conserved cysteine through the conserved F or W. Size values are once, few and many counts, or a class for expanded clones, and some rows have none.

clone size,V gene,CDR3 protein
NA,TRBV30,CAWSKGVTQYF
NA,TRBV30,CAWRGQGREQYF
NA,TRBV4-1,CASSRGGPDSPLHF
NA,TRBV5-1,CASSLKGADLSYEQYF
once,TRBV7-2,CASSFRDRGDEQYF
NA,TRBV29-1,CSGTGSTDTQYF
once,TRBV4-1,CASSQGPLTGAKETQYF
NA,TRBV10-1,CASSESVLDTQYF
NA,TRBV7-7,CASSRDRGGYNEQFF
NA,TRBV27,CASKAYTDTQYF
few,TRBV7-8,CASSLAILGGINQPQHF
NA,TRBV29-1,CSVEDLPGSSYNEQFF
NA,TRBV29-1,CSIPPIAGGSFEQFF
NA,TRBV28,CASSTGIGNSPLHF
NA,TRBV5-1,CASSPSQAGGPGDTQYF
NA,TRBV18,CASSPLAGIEQPQHF
NA,TRBV7-8,CASSSDRGYEQYF
NA,TRBV4-1,CASSQGEEWPQHF
few,TRBV29-1,CSVFFRTGSPEQYF
once,TRBV6-5,CASSRLSHYEQYF
NA,TRBV27,CASTPGTGNHEQFF
NA,TRBV19,CASSTSGTSGDFNEQFF
NA,TRBV27,CASSLSGEDGYTF
NA,TRBV10-3,CAISEYPSGRSNTGELFF
few,TRBV6-1,CASRVTSTDTQYF
NA,TRBV7-2,CASSPGGTHYEQYF
NA,TRBV5-5,CASSNSLGTGEDTQYF
NA,TRBV2,CASTGLAGNEQFF
NA,TRBV6-1,CASSAGTGNWANQPQHF
few,TRBV6-6,CASLAGGHTGELFF
NA,TRBV14,CASTQDREDTEAFF
NA,TRBV5-1,CASSIQTANTGELFF
NA,TRBV7-2,CASSLPGRGQSYTF
once,TRBV7-6,CASSLAAQDNSPLHF